This T cell receptor beta chain was profiled in a study of lymphopenia after photon versus proton radiotherapy. Regarding the study as a whole: In patients who died, overall survival fell as post-nadir TCR diversity dropped more.

Here immunoSEQ multiplex PCR was the method, and the copy in TCRdb shows in-frame clones only, minus some. The profile shows about 16,000 clones, 70% to 90% of them singletons. The sample holds one count of this clone. Its specificity is not known. This CDR3 spans 14 amino acids. The germline gives CDR1 SEHNR, CDR2 FQNEAQ (reference sequence). V shed 3 bases and J shed 1 base, with 8 bases lying between them. The sequencing used peripheral blood, collected from a patient treated with proton-based radiotherapy. This TCR derives from a man in his 70s with pancreatic cancer. The rearrangement joins TRBV7-9 to TRBJ2-3, with a tentative D call TRBD1 (5 bases). CDR3 sequence (DNA): TGTGCCAGCAGCTTTAAAGGGGGCACAGATACGCAGTATTTT. It codes for CASSFKGGTDTQYF.